This T cell receptor (beta chain) was captured in a study of OX40 agonist ivuxolimab in advanced cancers. The data were produced by immunoSEQ multiplex PCR, yet TCRdb's version contains in-frame clones alone and is incomplete. The sample shows more than 70,000 clones, 65% to 90% of them seen only once. Sampling of blood occurred at baseline, cycle 4 day 1, and cycle 7 day 1. The starting material was CD4+ or CD8+ T cells sorted from blood, obtained in a trial of the OX40 agonist ivuxolimab. This sequence originates from an adult with an advanced solid tumor such as melanoma, head and neck, liver or kidney cancer.

CDR3 nucleotide sequence: TGTGCCAGCAGTCGGGACGGCCTGTACGCTTTCTTT. Its translation is CASSRDGLYAFF. The chain joins TRBV7-9 to TRBJ1-1; D is possibly TRBD1 (5 bases). The CDR3 covers 12 residues. V gave up 6 bases and J gave up 11 bases, with 16 bases separating them. The germline gives CDR1 SEHNR, CDR2 FQNEAQ (reference sequence).